This TCR beta chain was captured in a study of shared clonotypes between healthy human individuals. The trim removed 0 bases at V and 2 bases at J, leaving 6 bases unmatched. CDR1 is SGHAT, CDR2 FQNNGV, per germline. This CDR3 contains 16 residues. Some clones are missing from TCRdb's copy, which holds only in-frame ones; the method was immunoSEQ multiplex PCR. The table shows about 770,000 clones, with 72% occurring only once. Sequenced sample: memory CD4+ T cells sorted from blood. The sample's subset: CD45RA-negative fraction. The rearrangement joins TRBV11-2 to TRBJ2-7; TRBD2 matches at 8 bases. This sequence originates from a woman in her twenties or thirties in good health. CDR3 sequence (DNA): TGTGCCAGCAGCTTAGACTCGCCGGGACTAGCCTACGAGCAGTACTTC. It translates to CASSLDSPGLAYEQYF.